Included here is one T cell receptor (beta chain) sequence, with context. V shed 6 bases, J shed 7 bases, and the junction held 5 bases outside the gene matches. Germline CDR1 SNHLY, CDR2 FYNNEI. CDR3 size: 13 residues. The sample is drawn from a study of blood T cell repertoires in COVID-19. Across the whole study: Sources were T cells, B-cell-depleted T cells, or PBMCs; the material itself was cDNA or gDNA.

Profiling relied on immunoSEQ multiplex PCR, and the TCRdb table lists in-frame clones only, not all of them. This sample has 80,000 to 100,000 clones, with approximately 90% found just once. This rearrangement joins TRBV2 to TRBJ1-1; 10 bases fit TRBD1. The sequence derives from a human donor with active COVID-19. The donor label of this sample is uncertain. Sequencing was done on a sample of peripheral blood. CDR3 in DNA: TGTGCCAGCAGGGACAGGGGGGCCAGTGAAGCTTTCTTT. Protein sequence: CASRDRGASEAFF.